A selection of T cell receptor beta chains follows, all from one sample in a study of T cells after yellow fever vaccination. TCRdb re-called the 5' RACE reads with MiXCR, one entry per CDR3 protein. There are 300,000 to 450,000 distinct CDR3 sequences in the sample; 6.2% occur only once, and approximately 16% lies in the top ten. The sequenced sample was PBMCs, obtained 5 days after the yellow fever booster vaccination. These TCRs come from a young man who received the YFV17D yellow fever vaccine. Each CDR3 is given with its conserved first and last residue. The order of the fields is clone size, V gene, D gene, J gene, CDR3 protein, CDR3 DNA. A D gene is named only where the DNA matches it firmly. Size is omitted from some rows. Given values are once, few, many or a class for expanded clones.

size: many
V: TRBV4-3
D: TRBD2
J: TRBJ2-1
CDR3: CASSRGLAGSNEQFF
DNA: TGCGCCAGCAGTCGGGGACTAGCGGGAAGCAATGAGCAGTTCTTC

size: -
V: TRBV3-1
D: -
J: TRBJ2-5
CDR3: CASSQVRQWGETQYF
DNA: TGTGCCAGCAGCCAAGTGAGACAGTGGGGAGAGACCCAGTACTTC

size: few
V: TRBV20-1
D: -
J: TRBJ2-3
CDR3: CSALPPPSDTQYF
DNA: TGCAGTGCTCTCCCTCCCCCCAGCGATACGCAGTATTTT

size: many
V: TRBV5-1
D: TRBD1
J: TRBJ2-7
CDR3: CASSPRQGSSYEQYF
DNA: TGCGCCAGCAGCCCCCGACAGGGGTCTTCCTACGAGCAGTACTTC

size: -
V: TRBV5-1
D: -
J: TRBJ2-2
CDR3: CASSLSLSGLNVGELFF
DNA: TGCGCCAGCAGCTTATCCCTCAGCGGATTAAACGTCGGGGAGCTGTTTTTT

size: many
V: TRBV7-8
D: -
J: TRBJ2-1
CDR3: CASSLGEILEQFF
DNA: TGTGCCAGCAGCTTAGGGGAGATCCTTGAGCAGTTCTTC

size: -
V: TRBV4-2
D: TRBD2
J: TRBJ2-1
CDR3: CASSPVRSSGLAGGNEQFF
DNA: TGTGCCAGCAGCCCGGTAAGATCCTCTGGACTAGCGGGAGGCAATGAGCAGTTCTTC

size: -
V: TRBV29-1
D: TRBD1
J: TRBJ2-2
CDR3: CSVSQGARTGELFF
DNA: TGCAGCGTTTCACAGGGGGCACGAACCGGGGAGCTGTTTTTT

size: many
V: TRBV10-3
D: -
J: TRBJ1-5
CDR3: CAISEVRNQPQHF
DNA: TGTGCCATCAGTGAAGTAAGGAATCAGCCCCAGCATTTT

size: many
V: TRBV3-1
D: TRBD2
J: TRBJ2-2
CDR3: CASDAGTSGSTGELFF
DNA: TGTGCCAGCGATGCCGGGACTAGCGGGAGCACCGGGGAGCTGTTTTTT

size: few
V: TRBV29-1
D: -
J: TRBJ1-5
CDR3: CSAQVQGGQPQHF
DNA: TGCAGCGCTCAAGTACAGGGCGGACAGCCCCAGCATTTT

size: many
V: TRBV7-3
D: -
J: TRBJ2-6
CDR3: CASSRSSGANVLTF
DNA: TGTGCCAGCAGTAGGAGCTCTGGGGCCAACGTCCTGACTTTC

size: many
V: TRBV29-1
D: -
J: TRBJ2-1
CDR3: CSVEGFLGNNEQFF
DNA: TGCAGCGTTGAAGGATTTTTGGGTAACAATGAGCAGTTCTTC

size: many
V: TRBV5-1
D: -
J: TRBJ2-3
CDR3: CASSLAPSAYTDTQYF
DNA: TGCGCCAGCAGCTTGGCCCCTAGCGCGTACACAGATACGCAGTATTTT

size: few
V: TRBV19
D: -
J: TRBJ2-7
CDR3: CASSGAPYEQYF
DNA: TGTGCCAGTAGTGGGGCCCCCTACGAGCAGTACTTC

size: few
V: TRBV28
D: -
J: TRBJ2-1
CDR3: CASSLDRIVGNEQFF
DNA: TGTGCCAGCAGTTTAGATCGGATCGTGGGTAATGAGCAGTTCTTC

size: many
V: TRBV7-8
D: -
J: TRBJ2-3
CDR3: CASSPTSRADTQYF
DNA: TGTGCCAGCAGCCCCACAAGCAGAGCAGATACGCAGTATTTT

size: many
V: TRBV20-1
D: -
J: TRBJ2-2
CDR3: CSARDSSGWTGELFF
DNA: TGCAGTGCTAGAGATTCCAGCGGATGGACCGGGGAGCTGTTTTTT

size: many
V: TRBV7-9
D: -
J: TRBJ1-1
CDR3: CASSLEGSRTEAFF
DNA: TGTGCCAGCAGCTTAGAGGGGTCGAGGACTGAAGCTTTCTTT

size: few
V: TRBV6-1
D: -
J: TRBJ1-5
CDR3: CASRLGGPADQPQHF
DNA: TGTGCCAGCAGGCTGGGGGGACCGGCAGATCAGCCCCAGCATTTT

size: many
V: TRBV7-6
D: -
J: TRBJ2-1
CDR3: CASSHPGRANEQFF
DNA: TGTGCCAGCAGCCACCCCGGGAGAGCCAATGAGCAGTTCTTC

size: many
V: TRBV14
D: -
J: TRBJ2-7
CDR3: CASSQGRREVYEQYF
DNA: TGTGCCAGCAGCCAAGGTCGGAGGGAGGTCTACGAGCAGTACTTC

size: few
V: TRBV7-2
D: -
J: TRBJ2-2
CDR3: CASSPLQGGTGELFF
DNA: TGTGCCAGCAGCCCCCTACAGGGTGGGACCGGGGAGCTGTTTTTT

size: -
V: TRBV6-2/TRBV6-3
D: -
J: TRBJ2-7
CDR3: CASSYSTSYRYEQYF
DNA: TGTGCCAGCAGTTACTCTACGAGCTACCGCTACGAGCAGTACTTC

size: -
V: TRBV19
D: -
J: TRBJ2-2
CDR3: CASKIAGDTGELFF
DNA: TGTGCCAGTAAGATTGCGGGCGACACCGGGGAGCTGTTTTTT

size: few
V: TRBV7-9
D: TRBD2
J: TRBJ2-3
CDR3: CASSPVGAGRTDTQYF
DNA: TGTGCCAGCAGCCCCGTTGGAGCGGGACGCACAGATACGCAGTATTTT

size: many
V: TRBV20-1
D: TRBD2
J: TRBJ2-7
CDR3: CSASGRHYEQYF
DNA: TGCAGTGCTAGCGGGAGGCACTACGAGCAGTACTTC

size: -
V: TRBV6-5
D: -
J: TRBJ2-5
CDR3: CASSYSYGGGTYVETQYF
DNA: TGTGCCAGCAGTTACTCGTACGGGGGAGGCACCTACGTGGAGACCCAGTACTTC

size: few
V: TRBV28
D: -
J: TRBJ1-5
CDR3: CASVAAGFMMPQHF
DNA: TGTGCCAGCGTCGCGGCCGGGTTTATGATGCCCCAGCATTTT

size: -
V: TRBV14
D: -
J: TRBJ2-3
CDR3: CASSPPGALTDTQYF
DNA: TGTGCCAGCAGCCCCCCAGGCGCCCTCACAGATACGCAGTATTTT

size: many
V: TRBV12-3/TRBV12-4
D: TRBD1
J: TRBJ1-2
CDR3: CASSYLGQSSGYTF
DNA: TGTGCCAGCAGCTATCTGGGACAGTCTTCTGGCTACACCTTC

size: -
V: TRBV19
D: TRBD2
J: TRBJ2-1
CDR3: CASSADGHGRSINEQFF
DNA: TGTGCCAGTAGTGCCGATGGACACGGGAGGAGTATTAATGAGCAGTTCTTC

size: few
V: TRBV14
D: -
J: TRBJ2-7
CDR3: CASSDPGTNYEQYF
DNA: TGTGCCAGCAGCGACCCCGGGACAAACTACGAGCAGTACTTC

size: few
V: TRBV7-8
D: -
J: TRBJ2-4
CDR3: CASSLGSMAKNIQYF
DNA: TGTGCCAGCAGCTTGGGATCCATGGCCAAAAACATTCAGTACTTC

size: few
V: TRBV6-5
D: TRBD2
J: TRBJ2-1
CDR3: CASSYGGSGNEQFF
DNA: TGTGCCAGCAGTTACGGCGGGAGTGGCAATGAGCAGTTCTTC

size: many
V: TRBV12-3/TRBV12-4
D: -
J: TRBJ1-5
CDR3: CASSWGGSNQPQHF
DNA: TGTGCCAGCAGTTGGGGGGGGAGCAATCAGCCCCAGCATTTT

size: -
V: TRBV18
D: TRBD1
J: TRBJ2-1
CDR3: CASSLNTGVPSNEQFF
DNA: TGTGCCAGCTCTCTCAATACAGGGGTTCCCTCAAATGAGCAGTTCTTC

size: many
V: TRBV11-3
D: TRBD1
J: TRBJ2-6
CDR3: CASSFSSTGASSGANVLTF
DNA: TGTGCCAGCAGCTTCTCATCGACAGGGGCAAGCTCTGGGGCCAACGTCCTGACTTTC

size: few
V: TRBV5-5
D: -
J: TRBJ2-2
CDR3: CASSLTTGPIANTGELFF
DNA: TGTGCCAGCAGCTTAACCACAGGACCTATAGCGAACACCGGGGAGCTGTTTTTT

size: -
V: TRBV4-2
D: -
J: TRBJ2-6
CDR3: CASSQRTARVFVAGANVLTF
DNA: TGTGCCAGCAGCCAACGGACAGCCCGGGTTTTCGTTGCTGGGGCCAACGTCCTGACTTTC

size: -
V: TRBV7-2
D: -
J: TRBJ2-6
CDR3: CASSSGGTASGANVLTF
DNA: TGTGCCAGCAGCTCGGGAGGGACAGCCTCTGGGGCCAACGTCCTGACTTTC

size: many
V: TRBV24-1
D: -
J: TRBJ2-3
CDR3: CATSDPPGDTQYF
DNA: TGTGCCACCAGTGACCCTCCCGGGGATACGCAGTATTTT

size: -
V: TRBV11-2
D: -
J: TRBJ2-5
CDR3: CASSPKGENVETQYF
DNA: TGTGCCAGCAGCCCCAAGGGGGAGAATGTGGAGACCCAGTACTTC

size: -
V: TRBV6-2/TRBV6-3
D: -
J: TRBJ1-2
CDR3: CASSLARGTNYGYTF
DNA: TGTGCCAGCAGTTTAGCAAGAGGAACTAACTATGGCTACACCTTC

size: -
V: TRBV7-2
D: -
J: TRBJ2-5
CDR3: CASSFSLSETQYF
DNA: TGTGCCAGCAGCTTTAGCCTCTCGGAGACCCAGTACTTC

size: few
V: TRBV20-1
D: -
J: TRBJ2-2
CDR3: CSASFGRNTGELFF
DNA: TGCAGTGCTAGTTTCGGGAGGAACACCGGGGAGCTGTTTTTT

size: -
V: TRBV11-1
D: TRBD1
J: TRBJ2-7
CDR3: CASSPPDRLSEQYF
DNA: TGTGCCAGCAGCCCCCCGGACAGGTTATCCGAGCAGTACTTC

size: many
V: TRBV7-6
D: -
J: TRBJ2-3
CDR3: CASSQYSGRDTDTQYF
DNA: TGTGCCAGCAGCCAATACAGTGGTAGGGACACAGATACGCAGTATTTT

size: few
V: TRBV7-2
D: TRBD1
J: TRBJ2-5
CDR3: CASSYGQGTFHETQYF
DNA: TGTGCCAGCAGCTACGGACAGGGGACCTTTCACGAGACCCAGTACTTC

size: -
V: TRBV24-1
D: TRBD2
J: TRBJ2-1
CDR3: CPTSEPSSGSYNEQFF
DNA: TGTCCCACCAGTGAGCCCTCTAGCGGCTCCTACAATGAGCAGTTCTTC

size: -
V: TRBV28
D: -
J: TRBJ2-7
CDR3: CASKGGSRTYEQYF
DNA: TGTGCCAGCAAGGGGGGAAGTAGGACCTACGAGCAGTACTTC

size: many
V: TRBV5-1
D: TRBD2
J: TRBJ2-3
CDR3: CASSLADSGRSDTQYF
DNA: TGCGCCAGCAGCTTGGCCGATAGCGGGAGGTCGGATACGCAGTATTTT

size: -
V: TRBV6-5
D: -
J: TRBJ2-7
CDR3: CASNTGYEQYF
DNA: TGTGCCAGCAATACGGGATACGAGCAGTACTTC

size: many
V: TRBV24-1
D: TRBD1
J: TRBJ2-1
CDR3: CATSRDSGNEQFF
DNA: TGTGCCACCAGTAGGGACAGCGGCAATGAGCAGTTCTTC

size: many
V: TRBV7-2
D: -
J: TRBJ2-5
CDR3: CASSLERLETQYF
DNA: TGTGCCAGCAGCTTAGAGCGGTTAGAGACCCAGTACTTC

size: few
V: TRBV28
D: TRBD1
J: TRBJ1-5
CDR3: CATQRGGSNQPQHF
DNA: TGTGCCACCCAGAGAGGGGGCAGCAATCAGCCCCAGCATTTT

size: many
V: TRBV10-3
D: TRBD2
J: TRBJ2-5
CDR3: CAISERREGGYF
DNA: TGTGCCATCAGTGAAAGGCGGGAGGGCGGGTACTTC